The entry below describes one T cell receptor beta chain. Its antigen is undetermined. Using its own MiXCR run on the 5' RACE reads, TCRdb lists one record per CDR3 protein. The sample yields around 57,000 distinct CDR3 sequences, 25% to 35% seen once. Overall study findings and caveats: Tumor memory CD4+ T cell TCR gene usage clustered with blood and lymph node memory CD4+ cells and lymph node naive CD4+ cells.

The CDR3 loop spans 13 amino acids. V was trimmed by 5 bases and J by 0 bases, leaving 8 bases between them. Germline lookup yields CDR1 MNHNS and CDR2 SASEGT. The source is a female donor with breast cancer. Sequencing used tumor-infiltrating memory CD4+ T cells sorted from the breast tumor. As for subset: memory CD4+ T cells, CD4+CD45RO+CD25-. This chain joins TRBV6-1 and TRBJ2-7; D unresolved. DNA for the CDR3: TGTGCCAGCAGTCACATCAGCTCCTACGAGCAGTACTTC. Protein product: CASSHISSYEQYF.